The rows below give T cell receptor beta chains drawn from one sample of a study of T cell clones after liver transplantation. Sequencing was performed with immunoSEQ multiplex PCR; in TCRdb, only in-frame clones are kept and a portion is missing. The sample comprises about 45,000 clones, about 82% of which are singletons, and more than 2% rests with the top ten. The specimen comprised CD4+ T cells from blood, sampled 24 months after liver transplant. All receptors derive from a human patient who received a liver transplant. A share of the T cells may be of graft donor origin. CDR3s include the opening cysteine and the closing phenylalanine or tryptophan. D genes are given only for firm matches. Clone size appears in some rows only: once, few, many, or a class for an expanded clone.

NA	TRBV11-2	TRBJ1-5	TRBD1	CASSLTGGLGNQPQHF	TGTGCCAGCAGCTTAACAGGGGGCTTGGGCAATCAGCCCCAGCATTTT
NA	TRBV4-3	TRBJ2-1	TRBD2	CASSRERGSYNEQFF	TGCGCCAGCAGCCGCGAGCGGGGGAGTTACAATGAGCAGTTCTTC
NA	TRBV6-5	TRBJ2-5	TRBD1	CASSYWGQGKETQYF	TGTGCCAGCAGTTACTGGGGACAGGGGAAAGAGACCCAGTACTTC
NA	TRBV2	TRBJ1-2	NA	CASSVRGNYGYTF	TGTGCCAGCAGTGTTCGGGGTAACTATGGCTACACCTTC
NA	TRBV7-8	TRBJ1-5	NA	CASSLRATTIQPQHF	TGTGCCAGCAGCTTACGGGCCACAACTATTCAGCCCCAGCATTTT
NA	TRBV7-3	TRBJ2-3	NA	CASSIYSGGTDTQYF	TGTGCCAGCAGCATATACAGTGGGGGCACAGATACGCAGTATTTT
NA	TRBV7-2	TRBJ1-2	NA	CASSGGRHQLKGYGYTF	TGTGCCAGCAGCGGAGGCCGACACCAACTAAAGGGCTATGGCTACACCTTC
few	TRBV6-5	TRBJ1-2	NA	CASSSNDGYGYTF	TGTGCCAGCAGTTCTAACGACGGATATGGCTACACCTTC
NA	TRBV5-1	TRBJ2-5	NA	CATAPGAGRTETQYF	TGCGCCACCGCGCCCGGGGCAGGGCGCACGGAGACCCAGTACTTC
NA	TRBV5-6	TRBJ1-1	NA	CASKSTGRTEAFF	TGTGCCAGCAAGTCGACAGGACGCACTGAAGCTTTCTTT
NA	TRBV29-1	TRBJ1-1	NA	CSVEVSRGPNTEAFF	TGCAGCGTTGAAGTTTCAAGGGGCCCTAACACTGAAGCTTTCTTT
NA	TRBV18	TRBJ1-1	TRBD1	CASSPLRQGEDTEAFF	TGTGCCAGCTCACCACTGAGACAGGGAGAGGACACTGAAGCTTTCTTT
NA	TRBV6-5	TRBJ2-3	NA	CASQDSTDTQYF	TGTGCCAGTCAGGACAGCACAGATACGCAGTATTTT
NA	TRBV5-6	TRBJ2-5	TRBD1	CASSFGTGEETQYF	TGTGCCAGCAGCTTTGGGACAGGTGAAGAGACCCAGTACTTC
few	TRBV5-1	TRBJ2-1	TRBD2	CASSQGTSGENEQFF	TGCGCCAGCAGTCAAGGGACTAGCGGGGAGAATGAGCAGTTCTTC
few	TRBV11-2	TRBJ2-3	TRBD1	CASSTYRGRADTQYF	TGTGCCAGCAGCACATACAGGGGGCGCGCAGATACGCAGTATTTT
NA	TRBV7-9	TRBJ2-5	TRBD1	CASSFTGQSQETQYF	TGTGCCAGCAGCTTCACGGGACAGAGCCAAGAGACCCAGTACTTC
NA	TRBV28	TRBJ2-7	NA	CASSLIGRAYEQYF	TGTGCCAGCAGTTTGATAGGCAGGGCTTACGAGCAGTACTTC
NA	TRBV4-1	TRBJ1-5	TRBD1	CASSQGDRAGNQPQHF	TGCGCCAGCAGCCAGGGGGACAGGGCCGGCAATCAGCCCCAGCATTTT
NA	TRBV7-2	TRBJ2-3	TRBD2	CASSLSSSRAGSTDTQYF	TGTGCCAGCAGCTTAAGTTCGTCCCGAGCGGGGAGCACAGATACGCAGTATTTT
NA	TRBV19	TRBJ2-7	TRBD2	CASTRGGTSGTRSYEQYF	TGTGCCAGTACCCGGGGGGGGACTAGCGGGACCCGATCCTACGAGCAGTACTTC
NA	TRBV6-1	TRBJ2-1	TRBD2	CASSEEVAGPGRDEQFF	TGTGCCAGCAGTGAAGAGGTAGCGGGACCCGGCCGAGATGAGCAGTTCTTC
NA	TRBV5-6	TRBJ2-7	NA	CASSLAQGLYEQYF	TGTGCCAGCAGCTTGGCTCAGGGTCTGTACGAGCAGTACTTC
NA	TRBV15	TRBJ1-1	NA	CATSREGWGNTEAFF	TGTGCCACCAGCAGGGAGGGGTGGGGGAACACTGAAGCTTTCTTT
NA	TRBV5-1	TRBJ1-5	NA	CASSLGGFDQPQHF	TGCGCCAGCAGCTTGGGGGGATTCGATCAGCCCCAGCATTTT
few	TRBV14	TRBJ2-7	TRBD1	CASSQGQGRRNEQYF	TGTGCCAGCAGCCAAGGACAGGGGAGGAGGAACGAGCAGTACTTC
NA	TRBV10-1	TRBJ2-3	NA	CASRATGSDTQYF	TGCGCCAGCAGAGCCACAGGGTCAGATACGCAGTATTTT
NA	TRBV11-2	TRBJ1-6	NA	CASSYSRKALHF	TGTGCCAGCAGCTACAGTAGGAAGGCCCTCCACTTT
NA	TRBV11-3	TRBJ1-1	NA	CASSFSENTEAFF	TGTGCCAGCAGCTTTTCAGAGAACACTGAAGCTTTCTTT
NA	TRBV28	TRBJ1-2	NA	CASTGNGKDYGYTF	TGTGCCAGCACGGGGAACGGGAAGGACTATGGCTACACCTTC
once	TRBV10-3	TRBJ1-4	NA	CAISENGVNEKLFF	TGTGCCATCAGTGAGAATGGGGTTAATGAAAAACTGTTTTTT
NA	TRBV10-3	TRBJ1-6	NA	CAISDGRGGRNSPLHF	TGTGCCATCAGTGACGGTAGGGGAGGAAGAAATTCACCCCTCCACTTT
NA	TRBV27	TRBJ2-3	TRBD2	CASRTSDLPRGTDTQYF	TGTGCCAGCAGAACTAGCGACCTCCCTCGGGGCACAGATACGCAGTATTTT
few	TRBV28	TRBJ1-5	NA	CASSLVGARQPQHF	TGTGCCAGCAGTTTAGTCGGGGCGAGGCAGCCCCAGCATTTT
NA	TRBV28	TRBJ1-1	NA	CASSLPAENTEAFF	TGTGCCAGCAGTTTACCCGCAGAGAACACTGAAGCTTTCTTT
NA	TRBV7-2	TRBJ1-1	TRBD1	CASSSPGQGLAFF	TGTGCCAGCAGCTCTCCGGGACAGGGGCTGGCTTTCTTT
NA	TRBV28	TRBJ2-7	TRBD2	CASTPGGAGKGYEQYF	TGTGCCAGCACCCCGGGGGGGGCGGGCAAGGGATACGAGCAGTACTTC
NA	TRBV6-1	TRBJ2-7	TRBD1	CASTLRGQIHEQYF	TGTGCCAGCACCTTACGGGGACAGATACACGAGCAGTACTTC
NA	TRBV7-7	TRBJ1-1	TRBD1	CASSLSGGTEAFF	TGTGCCAGCAGCTTGTCAGGGGGCACTGAAGCTTTCTTT